These 24 T cell receptor beta chains were all obtained from the same sample, sequenced in a study of prognosis after radiotherapy for stage I lung cancer. Template was genomic DNA; TCR beta CDR3 amplified in two multiplex PCR rounds. The use of primers specific to each TRBV and TRBJ gene characterized first-round PCR. Each CDR3 protein gets one entry after TCRdb re-called the multiplex PCR reads with MiXCR. The sample lists tens of thousands of distinct CDR3 sequences, roughly 40% occurring once. The material sequenced was PBMCs, taken before or after stereotactic body radiation therapy (not recorded which). These receptors all come from a donor over 45 with non-small cell lung cancer.

This clonotype was detected a few times. This clone may be a read error of a much larger clone one base away. The V call is TRBV15, the J call TRBJ1-1, with D unresolved. The CDR3 sequence is 13 residues long. V gave up 1 base and J gave up 6 bases, with 9 bases separating them. The germline V gene encodes CDR1 LNHNV and CDR2 YYDKDF (reference sequence). DNA for the CDR3: TGTGCCACCAGCAGAGTTTTTTACTCTGAAGCTTTCTTT. Amino acid sequence: CATSRVFYSEAFF. The variable domain in full, completed from reference TRBV15 and TRBJ1-1, reads DAMVIQNPRYQVTQFGKPVTLSCSQTLNHNVMYWYQQKSSQAPKLLFHYYDKDFNNEADTPDNFQSRRPNTSFCFLDIRSPGLGDTAMYLCATSRVFYSEAFFGQGTRLTVV.

The chain combines TRBV11-2 with TRBJ1-2, with D possibly being TRBD1 (5 bases). Germline CDR1 SGHAT, CDR2 FQNNGV. The V end was cut by 1 base, the J end by 5 bases, with 8 bases between. The CDR3 runs to 13 residues. The CDR3 region is CASSLAGRYGYTF. In DNA form, the CDR3 reads TGTGCCAGCAGCTTAGCAGGGCGGTATGGCTACACCTTC.

This clonotype was recorded many times. This chain connects TRBV4-3 to TRBJ1-2; D is undetermined. V lost 0 bases to trimming and J lost 2 bases, with 13 bases between them. CDR1 is LGHNA and CDR2 is YSLEER in the germline V gene. The CDR3 runs 16 residues. Here the CDR3 reads CASSQDSSDVNYGYTF. CDR3 DNA: TGCGCCAGCAGCCAAGATTCCAGCGACGTAAACTATGGCTACACCTTC.

V usage is TRBV2 and J usage is TRBJ2-2; either TRBD1 or TRBD2 may fit D (6 bases each). The CDR3 totals 17 residues. CDR1 and CDR2 from the germline V gene are SNHLY and FYNNEI. The V end lost 7 bases, the J end lost 4 bases, and 22 bases lay between the germline ends. The CDR3 DNA follows: TGTGCCAGCAACTCGGGGGCAGGAGGGCCAGGCACCGGGGAGCTGTTTTTT. This codes for CASNSGAGGPGTGELFF.

About this clonotype itself: A read error likely explains this, since a far larger clone differs by one base. V is TRBV6-9 and J is TRBJ1-1; D not certain. The CDR3 length is 14 residues. The V end was cut by 3 bases, the J end by 1 base, with 9 bases between. Germline CDR1 is MNHGY and CDR2 is SVAAGI. In nucleotides, the CDR3 is TGTGCCAGCAGTTACTGTACGGAGAACACTGAAGCTTTCTTT. This translates into CASSYCTENTEAFF.

This clonotype has at least ten counts. The chain recombines TRBV2 with TRBJ1-5, with 7 bases identical to TRBD1. Trimming took 5 bases from V and 4 from J; bases not matched to a gene: 8. Germline V gene lookup returns CDR1 SNHLY and CDR2 FYNNEI. This CDR3 contains 15 residues. CDR3 DNA sequence: TGTGCCAGCAGTTACGGGACAGACAGTAATCAGCCCCAGCATTTT. Amino acids: CASSYGTDSNQPQHF.

This clonotype was seen ten or more times. The J gene is TRBJ2-5, the V gene TRBV2, with D possibly being TRBD2 (6 bases). This CDR3 has 14 amino acids. The V end was cut by 4 bases, the J end by 1 base, with 10 bases between. CDR1 is SNHLY, CDR2 FYNNEI, per germline. The CDR3 nucleotides read TGTGCCAGCAGTGTCTGGGACTTCCAAGAGACCCAGTACTTC. Encoded protein: CASSVWDFQETQYF.

This clonotype has ten or more counts. V usage is TRBV7-6 and J usage is TRBJ2-3; D call uncertain. Germline CDR1 is SGHVS and CDR2 is FNYEAQ. The CDR3 extends over 15 amino acids. V shed 5 bases and J shed 0 bases, with 12 bases lying between them. CDR3 loop: CASSPGRSSTDTQYF. CDR3 sequence (DNA): TGTGCCAGCAGCCCAGGCCGATCGAGCACAGATACGCAGTATTTT.

J is TRBJ2-2 and V is TRBV7-9; D is perhaps TRBD1 (5 bases). V was trimmed by 5 bases and J by 0 bases, leaving 10 bases between them. Germline CDR1 reads SEHNR; CDR2 reads FQNEAQ (reference sequence). The CDR3 contains 15 residues. The CDR3 nucleotides read TGTGCCAGCAGCGGAGCCAGGGCGAACACCGGGGAGCTGTTTTTT. Encoded protein: CASSGARANTGELFF.

This sequence joins TRBV11-2 and TRBJ1-2; D remains unclear. Germline values: CDR1 SGHAT, CDR2 FQNNGV. V shed 5 bases and J shed 4 bases, with 20 bases lying between them. The CDR3 contains 16 residues. The DNA for the CDR3 is TGTGCCAGCAGCCCAAATAACAGATCCCCCTTCTATGGCTACACCTTC. Its translation is CASSPNNRSPFYGYTF.

Many counts were recorded for this clonotype. J is TRBJ2-3 and V is TRBV5-5, with 10 bases aligning to TRBD2. CDR1 is SGHKS, CDR2 YYEKEE, per germline (reference sequence). V shed 0 bases and J 6 bases; nucleotides not matched to a gene: 4. CDR3 length: 15 residues. CDR3 region: CASSLAASGSDTQYF. CDR3 nucleotides: TGTGCCAGCAGCTTGGCTGCTAGCGGGAGCGATACGCAGTATTTT. Using reference TRBV5-5 and TRBJ2-3 for the parts outside the CDR3, the full variable domain is DAGVTQSPTHLIKTRGQQVTLRCSPISGHKSVSWYQQVLGQGPQFIFQYYEKEERGRGNFPDRFSARQFPNYSSELNVNALLLGDSALYLCASSLAASGSDTQYFGPGTRLTVL.

Turning to this clonotype: Its ends do not fully match the called genes, so a read error is possible. This chain links TRBV6-4 with TRBJ2-2, with D hard to call. The CDR3 is 14 amino acids. CDR1 and CDR2 from the germline V gene are MRHNA and SNTAGT. CDR3 sequence reads: CAGSDGHSTGELFF. CDR3 nucleotides: TGTGCCGGCAGTGACGGCCATTCCACCGGGGAGCTGTTTTTT.

The chain combines TRBV5-1 with TRBJ2-7, with D possibly being TRBD2 (6 bases). The CDR3 is 16 residues long. Per germline, CDR1 SGHRS and CDR2 YFSETQ. V was pared by 5 bases and J by 4 bases, with 22 bases between. CDR3 residues: CASRREIVGGSYEQYF. As DNA, the CDR3 is TGCGCCAGCAGACGGGAGATTGTAGGAGGATCTTACGAGCAGTACTTC. Supplemented by reference TRBV5-1 and TRBJ2-7, the full variable domain reads KAGVTQTPRYLIKTRGQQVTLSCSPISGHRSVSWYQQTPGQGLQFLFEYFSETQRNKGNFPGRFSGRQFSNSRSEMNVSTLELGDSALYLCASRREIVGGSYEQYFGPGTRLTVT.

As for this clonotype: A much larger clone lies a single base off, so this may be a read error. The conserved phenylalanine or tryptophan normally closing the CDR3 is absent here, so this likely arose from a read error. The chain joins TRBV6-2 or TRBV6-3 to TRBJ2-3; D possibly corresponds to TRBD2 (6 bases). Germline V CDR1 and CDR2: MNHEY, SVGEGT. This CDR3 has 17 amino acids. The V end was cut by 6 bases, the J end by 5 bases, with 24 bases between. CDR3 in amino acids: CASSRYSGVFGKDTQYS. For the CDR3, the DNA is TGTGCCAGCAGCCGCTACTCGGGAGTGTTTGGTAAAGATACGCAGTATTCT.

This clonotype was seen a handful of times. Since a much larger clone is just one base distant, this may be a read error. J is TRBJ1-1 and V is TRBV6-2 or TRBV6-3, with D possibly TRBD1 on 6 matching bases. This CDR3 is 14 amino acids long. Germline V gives CDR1 MNHEY, CDR2 SVGEGT. Trimming cost V 6 bases and J 0 bases, with 11 bases left between them. In DNA form, the CDR3 reads TGTGCCAGCAGCAGTACAGGGATGAACACTGAAGCTTTCTTT. It codes for CASSSTGMNTEAFF.

This sequence joins TRBV20-1 and TRBJ1-1; 11 bases fit TRBD1. The CDR3 covers 13 residues. Germline trimming cut 6 bases from V and 7 bases from J; bases unmatched to any gene: 7. The V gene's germline CDR1 is DFQATT and CDR2 SNEGSKA (reference sequence). CDR3 loop: CSATMGQGGEAFF. In DNA, the CDR3 is TGCAGTGCAACTATGGGACAGGGGGGTGAAGCTTTCTTT.

There are many counts of this clonotype. The V call is TRBV20-1, the J call TRBJ2-3; possibly TRBD2 for D (6 bases). Germline values: CDR1 DFQATT, CDR2 SNEGSKA (reference sequence). The germline V and J ends were trimmed by 0 bases and 8 bases, with 15 bases remaining between them. The CDR3 totals 14 residues. The CDR3, as DNA: TGCAGTGCTAGAGATGGAGGGACTTGGGGTACGCAGTATTTT. This gives the protein CSARDGGTWGTQYF.

The chain has TRBV6-1 and TRBJ2-6; D is unresolved. Between the trimmed V and J ends, which lost 4 bases and 4 bases, there was a span of 11 bases. CDR1 and CDR2 (germline): MNHNS, SASEGT. CDR3 length: 15 residues. The CDR3 sequence: CASSVVSPGANVLTF. CDR3 coding DNA: TGTGCCAGCAGTGTCGTTTCCCCGGGGGCCAACGTCCTGACTTTC.

This clonotype was counted many times. The chain uses TRBV6-5 and TRBJ1-4; D gene unclear. Germline CDR1 is MNHEY and CDR2 is SVGAGI. Trimming took 4 bases from V and 0 from J, leaving 18 bases between them. The CDR3 length is 18 residues. The DNA of the CDR3 is TGTGCCAGCAGTTTGGCAGCCACTAAGTTATCAACTAATGAAAAACTGTTTTTT. Its protein is CASSLAATKLSTNEKLFF.

V gene TRBV19 combines with J gene TRBJ2-2, with D perhaps given as TRBD1 or TRBD2 (5 bases each). The CDR3 extends over 11 amino acids. Trimming stripped 8 bases from V and 6 bases from J, with 7 bases between. Germline CDR1 and CDR2: LNHDA and SQIVND (reference sequence). CDR3 residues: CASQGAGELFF. CDR3 DNA: TGTGCCAGTCAGGGAGCCGGGGAGCTGTTTTTT.

This clonotype was picked up many times. The chain has TRBV20-1 and TRBJ2-7, with unresolved D. CDR1 is DFQATT, CDR2 SNEGSKA, per germline (reference sequence). This CDR3 has 14 residues. Between the trimmed V and J ends, which lost 3 bases and 4 bases, there was a span of 16 bases. CDR3 bases: TGCAGTGCTAGCACAGACTCGCACGGGTACGAGCAGTACTTC. This encodes CSASTDSHGYEQYF.

Comments on this clonotype: Just one base apart from a much larger clone, this may be a read error. This chain joins TRBV6-2 or TRBV6-3 and TRBJ2-5, with 11 bases that match TRBD2. V dropped 6 bases and J dropped 5; count of bases not matched to a gene: 14. This CDR3 contains 17 residues. The V gene's germline CDR1 is MNHEY and CDR2 SVGEGT. Written as DNA, the CDR3 is TGTGCCAGCAGGAAGGGACTAGCGGTGGGGCCGGGGGAGACCCAGTACTTC. It yields the protein CASRKGLAVGPGETQYF.

This clonotype showed up many times. The chain recombines TRBV18 with TRBJ1-5, with no clear D. The CDR3 is 15 amino acids. Trimming left V 3 bases short and J 6 bases short, with 15 bases between. CDR1 is KGHSH, CDR2 LQKENI, per germline. CDR3 sequence reads: CASSPFRESGQPQHF. CDR3 nucleotides: TGTGCCAGCTCACCGTTCCGGGAGAGCGGTCAGCCCCAGCATTTT.

There are a few counts of this clonotype. A much larger clone lies a single base off, so this may be a read error. The chain combines TRBV7-2 with TRBJ2-3; no clear D. Germline CDR1 and CDR2: SGHTA and FQGNSA. The CDR3 is 13 amino acids. CDR3 sequence reads: CASSQRVTDMQYF. The CDR3, as DNA: TGTGCCAGCAGCCAAAGGGTGACGGATATGCAGTATTTT.